Detailed here is one TCR beta chain. What antigen it recognizes has not been identified. There are no base qualities to consult, and no much larger clone falls within one base. The data stem from a study of cytomegalovirus exposure and HLA in healthy donors listed by TCRdb under 2017. In the study overall: In an earlier analysis of 587 of the donors, 276 Gb of sequence data and 95 million to 130 million unique TCR beta sequences from some 170 million T cells were reported. Roughly 300 gigabases of sequencing data and some 85 million unique TCR sequences were included in an early release covering 550 to 800 HLA-typed donors. Of the 300 to 500 genotyped donors, approximately 80% were placed in the genetic ancestry cluster associated with self-reported Caucasian donors. The study aimed to test whether signatures of past pathogen exposure could be identified by cataloging public T cell receptors. Using immunosequencing, the study profiled T cell repertoires from 550 to 750 subjects and related those repertoires to cytomegalovirus serostatus. Along with the approximately 600-subject first cohort, a separate validation cohort of over a hundred different subjects was used. To predict cytomegalovirus infection status, the study brought together high-throughput TCR immunosequencing, statistical association of individual TCRs with disease status, and machine learning. A later analysis re-examined previously published TCR beta repertoires from 610 or so donors and added high-resolution HLA genotyping to investigate patterns of TCR occurrence. Rather than drawing on any new phenotypic data, the later analysis identified candidate immune exposures from TCR beta sequences and the way those sequences occurred across donors. An earlier analysis of a few hundred of the donors applied high-throughput TCR beta sequencing to assess whether each TCR beta V gene segment acted as functional or pseudogenic. Donor age, sex, ethnicity and CMV serostatus were compiled together with the repertoire data. Genome-wide SNP genotypes for about 55% of the 666 donors were used in a later genetic analysis, which treated that subset as a discovery cohort. Every repertoire in the discovery cohort had been generated on one and the same sequencing platform. Both class I and class II loci were covered by HLA typing, at four-digit resolution. The number of typed donors differed by locus: about 629-630 for A, B, C, DRB1 and DQB1; approximately 530 for DQA1; around 580 for DPA1; and approximately 450 for DPB1. About 5 DR-DQ haplotypes were handled as single units for association and clustering, since linkage in the cohort was strong. Among some 400 genotyped donors of the cohort, an average of around 240,000 unique TCR beta nucleotide sequences were sequenced per donor, around 18% of them non-productive.

Preparation of the library involved the immunoSEQ multiplex PCR assay. For the multiplex PCR, a mixture combining 60 forward primers for TCR Vbeta segments and 13 reverse primers for TCR Jbeta segments was used. Amplification of the CDR3 region of rearranged TCR beta genes was performed with a multiplex PCR assay on genomic DNA. The Illumina HiSeq System was used to sequence the amplified TCR beta libraries as 87-base-pair reads. As for the original processing: A later analysis tallied around 80 million unique TCR beta chains across the 700 or so repertoires, and around 10 million of those chains were shared by two or more donors. A nearest-neighbor algorithm error-corrected the raw reads and collapsed the reads into unique sequences, merging closely related sequences to remove PCR and sequencing errors. V, D and J gene segments were assigned by aligning CDR3 sequences to IMGT reference sequences. For a sequence to be retained, a match of at least six nucleotides to both a V gene segment and a J gene segment was required. Rearrangements were called productive when the CDR3 lacked stop codons and stayed in frame with V and J; all others were non-productive. Following IMGT convention, CDR3 was defined as the stretch from the second conserved V-encoded cysteine to the conserved J-encoded phenylalanine. In an earlier analysis of around 570 of the donors, sequences lacking an unambiguous match to a single V gene segment were excluded. In an earlier analysis of some 590 of the donors, a V segment was called functional when productive rearrangements were above 56.7%, and segregating when the standard deviation between donors exceeded 5%. A statistical classification framework was built for diagnosing cytomegalovirus status from the catalog of TCR beta chain sequences. V and J gene assignment, in a later analysis, came from comparing TCR nucleotide sequences with IMGT/GENE-DB human TR gene sequences. Using the TCRdist pipeline, a later analysis assigned CDR3 sequences along with most-parsimonious VDJ recombination scenarios. In a later analysis, each TCR beta chain was defined by its CDR3 amino acid sequence together with its V-gene family, and reads without a unique V-gene family were excluded. In a later analysis, a few hundred highly shared, low-generation-probability nucleotide sequences were removed to address suspected cross-contamination and a sequencing artifact. A later analysis calculated a clonal expansion index for each public chain from normalized within-repertoire ranks of inferred template counts. In a later analysis, generation probabilities were computed using a VDJ recombination model fitted to out-of-frame rearrangements, and the results were checked against IGoR. A later analysis scored TCR-TCR, TCR-HLA and TCR-CMV co-occurrence with hypergeometric tests, applying a repertoire-size bias correction to TCR pairs. False discovery rates were estimated in a later analysis by permuting HLA or CMV assignments 20 times. A later analysis grouped co-occurring TCRs with DBSCAN, adding TCRdist sequence similarity when clustering within HLA-allele-positive subsets. Co-occurrence clustering excluded repertoires with fewer than 30,000 or more than 120,000 public chains, plus five with anomalous nucleotide sharing. TCRdb carries this immuneACCESS record with in-frame sequences only. Its versions omit some clonotypes, under half of them owing to an unresolved V gene in the studies checked, with the rest unexplained. Clonal size and the V and J genes are those of that table, whereas D and trimming came from the DNA. This sample has approximately 110,000 clones in its table, and approximately 69% of those were observed once. Around 4% of the sample comes from the top ten.

The cohort was made up of approximately 670 healthy bone marrow donors. At the time of sampling, every cohort member was nominally healthy, though immune exposures that went unrecorded were likely present. The donor was CMV seropositive and was included in the group of 250 to 300 seropositive cohort members. A peripheral blood sample was collected from each donor, and TCR beta sequencing was performed on peripheral blood mononuclear cells. The Qiagen DNeasy Blood Extraction Kit was used to extract genomic DNA from the blood cell samples. What the work shows at the level of the full study, not this receptor alone: The presence/absence analyses assumed that sequencing depth was roughly uniform across donors, and that assumption may not be true. A further reported finding was that TCR beta sequences accurately predicted the HLA-A and HLA-B alleles for most subjects in the first cohort. Assigning TCR associations to individual alleles was difficult when HLA alleles, especially DR and DQ, strongly co-occurred. The authors suggested that the approach could potentially be extended to other disease states and immunological phenotypes. The earlier analysis of some 560 of the donors excluded roughly 17 rarely observed V segments, including chromosome 9 orphons, because counts were too low. A later analysis found that HLA-associated TCR beta chains were more clonally expanded and had lower generation probabilities than equally common non-associated chains. Because HLA typing was missing for some donors at each locus, association tests included only the typed subset. In a later analysis, the rate of TCR association differed among HLA loci, with DRB1 alleles having the most associated TCRs and HLA-C alleles having the fewest. A later genetic analysis associated a missense DCLRE1C variant with V-gene and J-gene trimming of TCR beta chains, and an independent cohort replicated the association. According to a later genetic analysis, donors in an Asian-associated ancestry cluster had fewer N-insertions in productive TCRs than the roughly 670-donor mean. A group of highly shared sequence variants was considered likely to be a technical artifact of the sequencing pipeline. The classifier was reported to diagnose cytomegalovirus status with high specificity and sensitivity in both the original cohort and the validation cohort. A total of roughly 160 TCR beta chains were listed by the study as associated with cytomegalovirus. Most CMV-associated TCR beta chains appeared to be HLA-restricted in a later analysis, and the HLA associations seemed to be driven largely by CMV exposure. Broadly in line with IMGT annotations, most TCR beta V segments showed up in productive rearrangements about 90% or about 30% of the time in an earlier analysis of a few hundred of the donors. For the cohort, immune exposure information was limited to CMV serostatus. At a false discovery rate of 0.05, a later analysis linked 15,000 to 20,000 TCR beta sequences to specific HLA alleles. Most TCR sequences were observed very rarely across donors, whereas some public TCRs were present in many individuals. Linkage disequilibrium might explain the correlated functional status among segregating V segments, but an unknown experimental factor could not be excluded. The cohort was sequenced for TCR beta chains only, and without alpha or paired-chain data the features that could be detected were limited. Because the 87-base-pair reads could not distinguish some IMGT-functional V segments, including TRBV6-2 and TRBV6-3, those segments were excluded. Several of the top co-occurrence clusters appeared to be linked to parvovirus B19, influenza, CMV and Epstein-Barr virus, according to a later analysis. In vitro tests confirmed that three of the cytomegalovirus-associated TCR beta chains recognize cytomegalovirus antigens.

In the germline V gene (reference sequence), CDR1 corresponds to LNHDA and CDR2 to SQIVND. Between the V and J ends, shortened by 5 bases and 4 bases respectively, the junction contains 14 bases. From the cysteine up to the phenylalanine, the CDR3 has a length of 14 residues. Only the CDR3 DNA is retained, 42 bases long and in frame from the first base. Sequenced: PBMCs. The source is a woman in her forties in good health and CMV-seropositive. The chain joins TRBV19 to TRBJ2-5; the D gene is perhaps TRBD2, on 6 matching bases. The CDR3 region reads CASSRGNVVETQYF. The sequence in DNA is TGTGCCAGTAGTCGGGGGAATGTTGTAGAGACCCAGTACTTC.